This T cell receptor (beta chain) was sequenced during a study of naive and memory T cell subsets. Four PCR rounds used nested alpha and beta constant region primers plus the SP2 primer. One entry per CDR3 protein, called by TCRdb with MiXCR from the UMI-ligation and nested PCR reads. The sample has 35,000 to 40,000 distinct CDR3 sequences, roughly 9.6% seen once; the top ten hold 3.9%. The treatment here: skin biopsy from PPD injection site in Mantoux-positive individual. The library had UMIs added by 3' ligation of an oligonucleotide to TCR cDNA. Biopsied sites were PPD injections in people with a positive Mantoux test. This specimen consisted of skin, obtained from a tuberculin skin test site. This receptor was obtained from an adult in good health.

In DNA form, the CDR3 reads TGCGCCAGCAGCCAAGAAAGGGGCCGGGGGTTGGATGAGCAGTTCTTC. Amino acid sequence: CASSQERGRGLDEQFF. The rearrangement links TRBV4-1 to TRBJ2-1; a possible D gene is TRBD2 (6 bases). The V and J ends lost 0 bases and 8 bases respectively, with 17 bases between them. There are 16 residues in the CDR3. The germline V gene has CDR1 MGHRA and CDR2 YSYEKL.